Sequencing of this T cell receptor (beta chain) was carried out in a study of T-cell reconstitution after alpha-beta-depleted transplantation in children. For TCRbeta, the library was prepared with unique molecular identifiers. TCRdb re-called the PCR reads with MiXCR, one entry per CDR3 protein. The data hold 500,000 to 650,000 distinct CDR3 sequences, with 10% to 15% observed a single time. Overall study findings and caveats: From newly produced T cells came most of the T-cell counts and diversity one year after transplant. It was reported that alpha-beta T cells came from several hundred expanded graft clones (about two months after transplant).

Looked up from germline, CDR1 is MGHRA and CDR2 is YSYEKL. V lost 1 base to trimming and J lost 5 bases, with 15 bases between them. This CDR3 is 16 amino acids long. As for this clonotype: Its antigen remains unknown.

The sequence came from a male patient younger than 18 who had a stem cell transplant for acute myeloid leukemia, so the T cells may come from the graft donor. The sample here was PBMCs, mostly from graft donor cells, taken 360 days after TCRalphabeta/CD19-depleted stem cell transplant. The chain joins TRBV4-1 to TRBJ1-5; no clear D gene. CDR3 nucleotides: TGCGCCAGCAGCCAAGTGTGGACTCCCCGGGATCAGCCCCAGCATTTT. It codes for CASSQVWTPRDQPQHF.